These 22 T cell receptor beta chains were all obtained from the same sample, sequenced in a study of T-cell memory formation after mild COVID-19. Using its own MiXCR run on the 5' RACE reads, TCRdb lists one record per CDR3 protein. The sample has about 400,000 distinct CDR3 sequences; about a quarter are singletons. Sequencing input: PBMCs or a T cell subset sorted from them (not recorded which). Every receptor here comes from an adult woman who had mild COVID-19 (a few samples of this study predate the infection). Cell type and time point are not known.

This clonotype appeared a few times. The J gene is TRBJ2-1, the V gene TRBV3-1, with 10 bases fitting TRBD2. Per germline, CDR1 LGHDT and CDR2 YNNKEL (reference sequence). CDR3 size: 18 residues. Trimming took 3 bases from V and 6 from J; bases not matched to a gene: 14. In DNA form, the CDR3 reads TGTGCCAGCAGCCAGCCTAGCGGGAGTGGTTTCTCGGGCAATGAGCAGTTCTTC. The encoded protein is CASSQPSGSGFSGNEQFF.

This clonotype was detected once. The rearrangement links TRBV6-1 to TRBJ1-4; D gene uncertain. Germline V gene sequence: CDR1 MNHNS, CDR2 SASEGT. The CDR3 runs to 15 residues. Trimming left V 8 bases short and J 8 bases short, with 21 bases between. The CDR3: CASSGHFLALEKLFF. The CDR3 region has the DNA TGTGCCAGCTCCGGCCACTTTTTAGCCTTGGAAAAACTGTTTTTT.

This clonotype was counted between two and nine times. The chain has TRBV15 and TRBJ1-1; D ambiguous. The length of the CDR3 is 14 residues. Germline-derived CDR1 and CDR2 are LNHNV and YYDKDF (reference sequence). V gave up 2 bases and J gave up 5 bases, with 12 bases separating them. CDR3 residues: CATSRSRDQTEAFF. CDR3 sequence (DNA): TGTGCCACCAGCAGATCTCGGGATCAGACTGAAGCTTTCTTT.

CDR3 bases: TGTGCCAGCAGCCTTGGGGGACAGCGGGCCAACGGGCAGTACTTC. Protein: CASSLGGQRANGQYF. This rearrangement joins TRBV7-9 to TRBJ2-7, with D maybe TRBD1 (7 bases). The CDR3 sequence is 15 residues long. Germline CDR1 reads SEHNR; CDR2 reads FQNEAQ (reference sequence). V was pared by 5 bases and J by 9 bases, with 23 bases between.

The rearrangement joins TRBV12-3 or TRBV12-4 to TRBJ1-3; 9 nucleotides line up with TRBD1. CDR3 length: 13 amino acids. V shed 5 bases and J 16 bases; nucleotides not matched to a gene: 12. For the CDR3, the DNA is TGTGCCAGCAGTACGCCGGGACAGGGAAAAACGTATTTT. The encoded protein is CASSTPGQGKTYF.

The V and J genes are TRBV27 and TRBJ2-5, with TRBD1 matching over 7 bases. V trimming: 5 bases; J trimming: 1 base; junction bases outside the gene matches: 4. The germline V gene encodes CDR1 MNHEY and CDR2 SMNVEV (reference sequence). The CDR3 has 14 residues. The CDR3 coding sequence is TGTGCCAGCAGTCCTGGGGACAGCCAAGAGACCCAGTACTTC. Translation: CASSPGDSQETQYF.

The chain joins TRBV4-3 to TRBJ1-6, with D unclear. The CDR3 totals 13 residues. Germline CDR1 reads LGHNA; CDR2 reads YSLEER. The ends were cut back, 0 bases at V and 10 bases at J, with 7 bases in the middle. DNA for the CDR3: TGCGCCAGCAGCCAAGATCTCAGGTCACCCCTCCACTTT. Its translation is CASSQDLRSPLHF.

This clonotype was seen a few times. The chain carries TRBV3-1 and TRBJ1-3; D possibly corresponds to TRBD1 (5 bases). CDR1 and CDR2 from the germline V gene are LGHDT and YNNKEL (reference sequence). This CDR3 is built from 15 residues. Trimming shortened V by 2 bases and J by 4 bases, and 12 bases separated the two germline ends. The CDR3: CASSQTGTVGNTIYF. CDR3 bases: TGTGCCAGCAGCCAAACAGGAACGGTAGGAAACACCATATATTTT.

This clonotype occurred a few times. CDR3 protein: CASSQAWTGYEQYF. The CDR3 DNA is TGTGCCAGCAGCCAAGCTTGGACAGGGTACGAGCAGTACTTC. The chain recombines TRBV3-1 with TRBJ2-7, with TRBD1 identical over 8 bases. V shed 1 base and J 4 bases; nucleotides not matched to a gene: 3. The CDR3 loop spans 14 amino acids. The germline gives CDR1 LGHDT, CDR2 YNNKEL (reference sequence).

The rearrangement joins TRBV7-9 to TRBJ1-1; D gene ambiguous. Germline V lookup: CDR1 SEHNR, CDR2 FQNEAQ (reference sequence). The CDR3 runs 13 residues. Between the trimmed V and J ends, which lost 2 bases and 4 bases, there was a span of 8 bases. The CDR3 DNA follows: TGTGCCAGCAGCTTACTGGCAGTCACTGAAGCTTTCTTT. Translated, it gives CASSLLAVTEAFF.

This clonotype was picked up a small number of times. The CDR3 DNA sequence: TGTGCCAGCAGTGGGGTAGGAGGGAGAGGTCCCATGAACACTGAAGCTTTCTTT. Translated: CASSGVGGRGPMNTEAFF. The chain couples TRBV12-3 or TRBV12-4 to TRBJ1-1; D is unresolved. Between the trimmed V and J ends, which lost 5 bases and 0 bases, there was a span of 22 bases. The CDR3 consists of 18 residues.

The chain links TRBV12-3 or TRBV12-4 to TRBJ1-4; D remains ambiguous. Deletions cut 1 base from V and 4 bases from J, with 1 base between. The CDR3 consists of 12 residues. This CDR3 reads CASSLDNEKLFF. The CDR3 DNA is TGTGCCAGCAGTTTAGATAATGAAAAACTGTTTTTT.

A few counts support this clonotype. The chain links TRBV29-1 to TRBJ2-1; TRBD2 aligns across 12 bases. This CDR3 comprises 16 residues. CDR1 is SQVTM, CDR2 ANQGSEA, per germline. J was trimmed by 6 bases and V by 6 bases; bases with no gene match: 12. CDR3 nucleotide sequence: TGCAGCGTCGGACTAGCGGGAAAGCTTCTGGGCAATGAGCAGTTCTTC. Its translation is CSVGLAGKLLGNEQFF.

V gene TRBV6-1 combines with J gene TRBJ1-2; TRBD1 matches 8 bases. Trimming removed 4 bases from V and 5 bases from J; junction bases left unmatched: 9. The germline V gene encodes CDR1 MNHNS and CDR2 SASEGT. The CDR3 has 15 residues. CDR3 DNA sequence: TGTGCCAGCAGTGGCAGACAGGGGACTGTGTATGGCTACACCTTC. Translating gives CASSGRQGTVYGYTF.

This chain links TRBV28 with TRBJ1-3, with D tentatively TRBD1 (6 bases). The CDR3 consists of 17 residues. Looked up from germline, CDR1 is MDHEN and CDR2 is SYDVKM. V gave up 4 bases and J gave up 2 bases, with 18 bases separating them. The CDR3 DNA sequence: TGTGCCAGCAGTTCACCCCCGGGGGGCCCTGCTGGAAACACCATATATTTT. Amino acids: CASSSPPGGPAGNTIYF.

J is TRBJ1-1 and V is TRBV4-1, with D unclear. The germline gives CDR1 MGHRA, CDR2 YSYEKL. Trimming pared 0 bases from V and 2 bases from J, leaving 7 bases between. The CDR3 is made up of 14 amino acids. CDR3 coding DNA: TGCGCCAGCAGCCAAGAGGACGGTAACACTGAAGCTTTCTTT. Protein sequence: CASSQEDGNTEAFF.

This chain links TRBV6-4 with TRBJ2-2; a possible D gene is TRBD2 (6 bases). Germline CDR1 MRHNA, CDR2 SNTAGT. This CDR3 has 14 amino acids. Trimming took off 4 bases at V and 7 bases at J, with 13 bases between the two ends. The DNA for the CDR3 is TGTGCCAGCAGTGGGACGGGAGCAGTCGGGGAGCTGTTTTTT. This translates into CASSGTGAVGELFF.

The V gene is TRBV5-1, the J gene TRBJ2-5; 10 bases line up with TRBD2. In germline, CDR1 is SGHRS, CDR2 YFSETQ. V lost 1 base and J lost 1; bases outside the gene matches: 7. The CDR3 has 17 residues. The CDR3 DNA is TGCGCCAGCAGCTTGAGTCGTAGCGGGGGGCCCCAAGAGACCCAGTACTTC. The encoded protein is CASSLSRSGGPQETQYF.

This clonotype was detected a few times. The V call is TRBV20-1, the J call TRBJ1-1; maybe TRBD1 (6 bases). V was cut by 3 bases and J by 1 base, with 18 bases left in between. The germline CDR1 and CDR2 sequences are DFQATT and SNEGSKA (reference sequence). This CDR3 has 16 residues. CDR3 nucleotides: TGCAGTGCTAGTACCGGGGGCCCTTCTTCGAACACTGAAGCTTTCTTT. This codes for CSASTGGPSSNTEAFF.

The chain joins TRBV2 to TRBJ2-7; 8 nucleotides agree with TRBD1. The germline V gene encodes CDR1 SNHLY and CDR2 FYNNEI. The CDR3 is 16 residues long. The junction had 17 bases not matched to a gene; V was cut back by 6 bases and J by 7 bases. The CDR3 loop reads CASRLMPGQGAYEQYF. The CDR3 bases are TGTGCCAGCAGACTGATGCCGGGGCAGGGGGCTTATGAGCAGTACTTC.

This clonotype showed up just a few times. J is TRBJ1-1 and V is TRBV14, with no clear D. V was pared by 3 bases and J by 5 bases, with 13 bases between. This CDR3 is built from 14 residues. Germline CDR1 reads SGHDN; CDR2 reads FVKESK. The chain's CDR3 is CASSQVDSTTEAFF. DNA for the CDR3: TGTGCCAGCAGCCAGGTAGACTCTACTACTGAAGCTTTCTTT.

The V call is TRBV7-8, the J call TRBJ1-6; a possible D gene is TRBD1 (5 bases). The V gene's germline CDR1 is SGHVS and CDR2 FQNEAQ. Trimming removed 5 bases at V and 2 bases at J, with 19 bases between. CDR3 length equals 18 residues. CDR3 bases: TGTGCCAGCAGCACAACTACCCGGGACTCCACCTATAATTCACCCCTCCACTTT. Translated: CASSTTTRDSTYNSPLHF.